This note documents a single T cell receptor (beta chain) sequence. This entry comes from a study of shared clonotypes between healthy human individuals. There are 13 residues in the CDR3. V lost 4 bases and J lost 10, with 18 bases in between. Germline values: CDR1 SGHRS, CDR2 YFSETQ. The method was immunoSEQ multiplex PCR; TCRdb's version includes in-frame clones alone and lacks a portion of them. The data hold about 2.3 million clones, with about nine tenths observed a single time. The clonotype comes from a man in his late teens or twenties in good health. Some clones in this sample may be carry-over from other donors' samples. What was sequenced was naive CD4+ T cells from PBMCs. Documented subset: CD45RA+ positively selected. The V gene is TRBV5-1, the J gene TRBJ2-7; the D gene is possibly TRBD1 (5 bases). The CDR3 DNA follows: TGCGCCAGCAGCGACAGCCTGACCCCTGTCCAGTACTTC. Its translation is CASSDSLTPVQYF.